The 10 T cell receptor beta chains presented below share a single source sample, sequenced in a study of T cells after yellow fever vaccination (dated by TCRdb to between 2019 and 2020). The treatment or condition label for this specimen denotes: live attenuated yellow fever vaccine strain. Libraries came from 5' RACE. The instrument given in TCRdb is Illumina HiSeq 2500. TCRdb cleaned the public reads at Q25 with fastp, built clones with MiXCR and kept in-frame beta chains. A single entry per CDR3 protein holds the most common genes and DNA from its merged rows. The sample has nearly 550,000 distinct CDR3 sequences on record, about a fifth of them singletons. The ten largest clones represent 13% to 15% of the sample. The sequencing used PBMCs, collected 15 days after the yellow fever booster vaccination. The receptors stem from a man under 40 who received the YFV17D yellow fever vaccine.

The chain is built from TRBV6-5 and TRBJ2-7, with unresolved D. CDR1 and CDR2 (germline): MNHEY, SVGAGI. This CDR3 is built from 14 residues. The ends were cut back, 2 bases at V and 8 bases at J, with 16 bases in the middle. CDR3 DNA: TGTGCCAGCAGTTACGAAGAGGATTTTACGCAGCAGTACTTC. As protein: CASSYEEDFTQQYF.

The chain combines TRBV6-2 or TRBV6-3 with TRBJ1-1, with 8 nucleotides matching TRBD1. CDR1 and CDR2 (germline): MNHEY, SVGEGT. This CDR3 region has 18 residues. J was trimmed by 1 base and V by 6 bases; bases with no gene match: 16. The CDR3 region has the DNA TGTGCCAGCAGAAATGGACAGGGCGGGGGATTTGGGAACACTGAAGCTTTCTTT. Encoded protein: CASRNGQGGGFGNTEAFF.

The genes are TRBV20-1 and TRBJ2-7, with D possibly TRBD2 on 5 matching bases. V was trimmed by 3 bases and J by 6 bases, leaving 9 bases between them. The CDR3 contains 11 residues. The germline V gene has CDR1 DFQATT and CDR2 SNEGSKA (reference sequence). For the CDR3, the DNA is TGCAGTGCTAGTGAGGGTACCGAGCAGTACTTC. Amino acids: CSASEGTEQYF.

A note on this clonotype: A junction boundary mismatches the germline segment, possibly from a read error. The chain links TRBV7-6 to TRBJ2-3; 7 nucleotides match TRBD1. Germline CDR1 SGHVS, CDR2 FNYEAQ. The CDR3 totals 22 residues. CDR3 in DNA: TGTGCTAGCAGCAGCAGACCACCCGAAAGATGGGACAGCCTTCGGGGATCAGATACGCAGTATTTT. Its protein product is CASSSRPPERWDSLRGSDTQYF.

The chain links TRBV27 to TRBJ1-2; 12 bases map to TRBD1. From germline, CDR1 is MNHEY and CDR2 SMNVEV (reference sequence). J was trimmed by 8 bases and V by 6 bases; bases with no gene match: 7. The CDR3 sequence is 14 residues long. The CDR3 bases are TGTGCCAGCAGCTCCGGGACAGGGGGCTGGGGCTACACCTTC. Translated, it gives CASSSGTGGWGYTF.

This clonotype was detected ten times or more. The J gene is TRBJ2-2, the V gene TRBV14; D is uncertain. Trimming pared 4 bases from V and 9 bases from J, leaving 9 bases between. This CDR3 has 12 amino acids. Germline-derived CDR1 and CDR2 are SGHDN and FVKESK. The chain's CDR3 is CASSRNGRELFF. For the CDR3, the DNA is TGTGCCAGCAGCCGGAACGGCCGGGAGCTGTTTTTT.

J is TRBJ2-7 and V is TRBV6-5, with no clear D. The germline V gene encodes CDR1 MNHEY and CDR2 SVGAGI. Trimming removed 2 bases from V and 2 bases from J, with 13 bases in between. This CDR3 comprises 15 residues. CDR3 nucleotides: TGTGCCAGCAGTTACGCGGCTGGCAGGACCTACGAGCAGTACTTC. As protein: CASSYAAGRTYEQYF.

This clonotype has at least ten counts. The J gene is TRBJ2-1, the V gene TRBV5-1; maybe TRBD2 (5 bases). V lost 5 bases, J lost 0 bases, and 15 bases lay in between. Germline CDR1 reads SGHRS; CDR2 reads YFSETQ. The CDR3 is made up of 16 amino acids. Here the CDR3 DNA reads TGCGCCAGCAGTCTGGAGCGGCATAGCTCCTACAATGAGCAGTTCTTC. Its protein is CASSLERHSSYNEQFF.

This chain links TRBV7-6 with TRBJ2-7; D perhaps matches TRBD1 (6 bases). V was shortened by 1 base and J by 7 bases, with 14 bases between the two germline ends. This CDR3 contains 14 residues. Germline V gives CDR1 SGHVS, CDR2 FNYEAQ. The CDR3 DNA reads TGTGCCAGCAGCTTAGAATTGGGGGCAATGGAGCAGTACTTC. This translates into CASSLELGAMEQYF.

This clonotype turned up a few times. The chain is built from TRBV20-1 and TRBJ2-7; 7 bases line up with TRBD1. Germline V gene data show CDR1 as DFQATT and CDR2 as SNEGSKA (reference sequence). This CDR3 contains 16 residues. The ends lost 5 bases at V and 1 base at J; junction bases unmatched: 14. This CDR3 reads CSAFSPETGDSYEQYF. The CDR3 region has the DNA TGCAGTGCTTTCAGCCCCGAAACAGGGGATTCCTACGAGCAGTACTTC.